The next 3 T cell receptor beta chains were all read from a single sample in a study of T cell changes during pregnancy in multiple sclerosis. Only in-frame clones appear in the TCRdb table, and some are missing; sequencing was by immunoSEQ multiplex PCR. The data show over 60,000 clones, over 75% seen once. The material was CD4+ T cells from peripheral blood mononuclear cells, obtained in the third trimester of pregnancy. These receptors were collected from a female donor in good health, enrolled as a control in a pregnancy study.

The genes are TRBV13 and TRBJ2-3; TRBD1 agrees at 7 bases. This CDR3 comprises 14 residues. Germline values: CDR1 PRHDT, CDR2 FYEKMQ (reference sequence). The V gene end was trimmed by 7 bases and the J gene end by 3 bases; junction bases not matched to a gene: 7. In nucleotides, the CDR3 is TGTGCCAGCACCAAGGGGGCGGTGACAGATACGCAGTATTTT. It codes for CASTKGAVTDTQYF.

The chain couples TRBV7-8 to TRBJ2-1; D is ambiguous. CDR3 length: 16 amino acids. Trimming stripped 5 bases from V and 5 bases from J, with 19 bases between. Per the germline V gene, CDR1 is SGHVS and CDR2 is FQNEAQ. The CDR3 DNA reads as TGTGCCAGCAGCATCAGCCTCGTCCGTCGGGACAATGAGCAGTTCTTC. Its protein product is CASSISLVRRDNEQFF.

The rearrangement joins TRBV25-1 to TRBJ2-3, with TRBD1 identical over 8 bases. Germline V CDR1 and CDR2: MGHDK, SYGVNS. J was trimmed by 0 bases and V by 4 bases; bases with no gene match: 12. The CDR3 extends over 18 amino acids. Written as DNA, the CDR3 is TGTGCCAGCAGTGCGTTAAGCTACGGACAGGGTAGCACAGATACGCAGTATTTT. Protein: CASSALSYGQGSTDTQYF.